This note documents a single TCR beta chain sequence. This sample is drawn from a study of blood T cell repertoires in COVID-19. Germline CDR1 reads LNHDA; CDR2 reads SQIVND (reference sequence). Trimming shortened V by 5 bases and J by 0 bases, and 10 bases separated the two germline ends. This CDR3 is 15 amino acids long. Original analysis: Estimation of nucleated cell counts was performed using reference gene primer amplification. The table came from immunoSEQ multiplex PCR; TCRdb's copy has only in-frame clones and leaves some out. The V and J calls and clone size are taken from that table; D and trimming were inferred from the DNA. The sample holds roughly 230,000 clones; about 88% are singletons and the top ten take 1.7%.

The J gene is TRBJ2-2, the V gene TRBV19; perhaps TRBD1 as D (6 bases). Sequenced input: peripheral blood. This TCR was recovered from a man between 65 and 85 years old with acute or convalescent COVID-19. Here the CDR3 reads CASSADRTNTGELFF. CDR3 coding DNA: TGTGCCAGTAGTGCCGACAGGACGAACACCGGGGAGCTGTTTTTT. Combining the CDR3 with reference TRBV19 and TRBJ2-2 gives the whole variable domain DGGITQSPKYLFRKEGQNVTLSCEQNLNHDAMYWYRQDPGQGLRLIYYSQIVNDFQKGDIAEGYSVSREKKESFPLTVTSAQKNPTAFYLCASSADRTNTGELFFGEGSRLTVL.